The sequence of this T cell receptor (beta chain) was determined in a study of T cell responses to AZD1222 COVID-19 vaccine. Regarding this clone: Its specificity is not known.

The protocol was immunoSEQ multiplex PCR, while the TCRdb copy is restricted to in-frame clones and leaves out a portion. The table lists about 55,000 clones, nearly 90% of them singletons. Study results and limitations: With dominance at 160-218 and 743-854, vaccine-associated CD4 TCRs spanned spike. Clonal diversity was possibly underestimated, and white British individuals and females predominated among donors.

Trimming shortened V by 3 bases and J by 2 bases, and 12 bases separated the two germline ends. Germline CDR1 and CDR2: SGHRS and YFSETQ. CDR3 size: 15 residues. The genes are TRBV5-1 and TRBJ1-3; perhaps TRBD1 as D (5 bases). The sample in question was peripheral blood, obtained on day 0 of AZD1222 vaccination. This sequence originates from an adult in good health. CDR3 sequence: CASSSQTAAGNTIYF. As DNA, the CDR3 is TGCGCCAGCAGCTCCCAGACAGCGGCTGGAAACACCATATATTTT.